This TCR beta chain was captured by sequencing in a study of T cell responses to AZD1222 COVID-19 vaccine (TCRdb year 2021). For the study in its entirety: AZD1222 recipients given second doses at about 4 weeks or at about 12 weeks were pooled, since spike-specific TCR depth and breadth were not found to differ between the two schedules. A total of approximately 240 trial participants underwent TCR sequencing, of whom approximately 200 had received two doses of AZD1222 and roughly 26 had received two doses of the MenACWY control vaccine. Enrollment into the trials was organized by age into subgroups of 18-55, 56-69 and 70-plus years, and those subgroups contained roughly 150, 30 and 60 TCR-sequenced participants, respectively.

The CDR3 regions of human TCRbeta chains were analyzed by immunosequencing. The authors processed their data as follows. TCRs in the repertoires were matched against a reference library of SARS-CoV-2-specific TCRs that had been generated with the MIRA antigen-specificity platform. Breadth was defined as the fraction of unique TCRs that were SARS-CoV-2-associated. Depth was defined as the fraction of total T cells that were SARS-CoV-2-associated. Using the MIRA data, each spike-specific TCR was assigned both to the spike region to which the TCR was reactive and to a CD4 or CD8 class. Log10-transformed breadth and depth values were compared by one-way ANOVA with Sidak's multiple comparisons tests. Not all clones reach the TCRdb copy of this immuneACCESS table, which keeps in-frame sequences only. Checked studies attribute under half of the gap to unresolved V genes and leave the rest unexplained. That table gives V, J and clone size, and the DNA gave D and trimming. Within this sample are 130,000 or so clones, with 85% to 90% of them counted one time only. The top ten constitute around 30% of the sample.

The time point tag for this specimen amounts to: baseline before first vaccination. Vaccinee samples came from UK trials COV001 and COV002, including a single-blind randomized controlled phase 2/3 trial of AZD1222 (ChAdOx1 nCoV-19) in healthy adults. Trial participant PBMC samples were collected at day 0 and day 28 after the second dose for TCRbeta chain sequencing. Of note for this clone: Its antigen is still unknown. The input lacks base qualities; no much larger clone sits a single base away.

The full study reports these points: Only six AZD1222 recipients were SARS-CoV-2 seropositive at baseline, limiting conclusions about previously exposed vaccinees. No day 14 peak-response samples were available, so repertoires were characterized only after the peak T cell response. CD4 TCRs associated with the vaccine covered the entire spike protein, and the dominant responses were in regions 160-218 and 743-854. After two AZD1222 doses, both the breadth and the depth of spike-specific TCRs were significantly higher than at day 0 and than in MenACWY recipients. Most participants were white British and females outnumbered males, and the authors suggested that clonal diversity may have been underestimated. Reportedly, almost half of the unique spike-specific TCRs recognized epitopes lying outside the regions that are mutated in the B.1.351 and B.1.1.7 variants. The 56-69-year group was small, and its depth increase did not reach significance, likely because of low power.

The germline V gene specifies SGHTA as CDR1 and FQGNSA as CDR2. Counted from cysteine to phenylalanine, this CDR3 has 18 amino acids. Only the CDR3 region is kept as DNA, spanning 54 bases read in frame from base 1. Trimming removed 3 bases from V and 2 bases from J; the gene matches leave 14 bases unexplained. The specimen was peripheral blood, collected on day 0 of AZD1222 vaccination. The sequence derives from an adult in good health. The V gene is TRBV7-2 and the J gene is TRBJ2-7; 9 of the junction bases match TRBD1. The DNA sequence is given as TGTGCCAGCAGCTTCGGGACAGGGACACAATTGGTTGCCTACGAGCAGTACTTC. This gives the protein CASSFGTGTQLVAYEQYF.